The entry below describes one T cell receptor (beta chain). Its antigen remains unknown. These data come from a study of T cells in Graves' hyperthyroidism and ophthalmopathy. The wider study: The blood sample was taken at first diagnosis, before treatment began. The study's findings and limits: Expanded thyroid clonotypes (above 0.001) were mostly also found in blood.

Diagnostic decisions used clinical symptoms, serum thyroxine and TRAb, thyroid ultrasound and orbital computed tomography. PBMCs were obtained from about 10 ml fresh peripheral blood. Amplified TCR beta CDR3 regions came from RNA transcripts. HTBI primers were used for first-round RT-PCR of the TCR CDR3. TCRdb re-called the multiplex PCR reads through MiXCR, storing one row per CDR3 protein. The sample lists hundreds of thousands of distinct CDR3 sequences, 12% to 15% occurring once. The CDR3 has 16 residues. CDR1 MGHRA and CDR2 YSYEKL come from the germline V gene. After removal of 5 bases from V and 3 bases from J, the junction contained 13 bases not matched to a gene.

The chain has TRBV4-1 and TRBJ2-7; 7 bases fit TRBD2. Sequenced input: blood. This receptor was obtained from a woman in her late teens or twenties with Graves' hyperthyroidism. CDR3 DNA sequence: TGCGCCAGCAGCAAAGGTCTAGCGGAGGACTTCTACGAGCAGTACTTC. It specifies CASSKGLAEDFYEQYF.